Each of the 3 T cell receptor beta chains below was sequenced from the same sample in a study of T cell responses to AZD1222 COVID-19 vaccine. Profiling relied on immunoSEQ multiplex PCR, and the TCRdb table lists in-frame clones only, not all of them. The data contain around 130,000 clones, around 89% of them singletons. The source was peripheral blood, collected 28 days after the second AZD1222 dose. The receptors here all came from an adult who received the AZD1222 COVID-19 vaccine.

The genes are TRBV10-2 and TRBJ2-7, with TRBD1 as a possible D gene (5 bases). The CDR3 is 14 residues long. The V gene's germline CDR1 is WSHSY and CDR2 SAAADI. Trimming took off 3 bases at V and 2 bases at J, with 11 bases between the two ends. This CDR3 reads CASSDPGRAYEQYF. CDR3 sequence (DNA): TGCGCCAGCAGTGACCCGGGCAGGGCCTACGAGCAGTACTTC.

This sequence joins TRBV5-4 and TRBJ2-1; TRBD2 aligns across 10 bases. The CDR3 is 15 residues long. V was pared by 3 bases and J by 5 bases, with 5 bases of the junction left unmatched. The V gene's germline CDR1 is SGHNT and CDR2 YYREEE (reference sequence). CDR3 sequence reads: CASSSKREGDNEQFF. The CDR3 nucleotides read TGTGCCAGCAGCTCGAAGCGGGAGGGGGACAATGAGCAGTTCTTC.

V gene TRBV7-2 combines with J gene TRBJ1-6; no definite D call. CDR3 length equals 14 residues. The germline CDR1 and CDR2 sequences are SGHTA and FQGNSA. With 5 bases removed from V and 8 bases from J, the gap between germline ends came to 13 bases. CDR3 residues: CASSIYRAYSPLHF. For the CDR3, the DNA is TGTGCCAGCAGCATCTACCGGGCGTATTCACCCCTCCACTTT.